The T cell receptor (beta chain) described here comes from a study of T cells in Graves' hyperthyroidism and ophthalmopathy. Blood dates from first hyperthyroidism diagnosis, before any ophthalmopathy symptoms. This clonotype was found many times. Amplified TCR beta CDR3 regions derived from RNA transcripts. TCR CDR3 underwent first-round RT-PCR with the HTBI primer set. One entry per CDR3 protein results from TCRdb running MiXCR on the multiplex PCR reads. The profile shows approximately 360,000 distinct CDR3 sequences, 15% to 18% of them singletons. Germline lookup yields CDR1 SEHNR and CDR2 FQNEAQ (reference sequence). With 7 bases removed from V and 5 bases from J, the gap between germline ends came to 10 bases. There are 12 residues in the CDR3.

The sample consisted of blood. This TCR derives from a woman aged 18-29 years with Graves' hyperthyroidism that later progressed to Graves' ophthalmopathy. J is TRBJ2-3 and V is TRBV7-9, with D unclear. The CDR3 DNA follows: TGTGCCAGCATTCCTTTGGGAGATACGCAGTATTTT. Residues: CASIPLGDTQYF.